What follows are 25 T cell receptor beta chains derived from one specimen sequenced in a study of blood T cells in healthy people across ages. It was with a sample-barcoded 5' primer and a J-beta primer mix that a second PCR of roughly 7 to 12 cycles was run. TCRdb ran MiXCR on the 5' RACE reads and lists one entry per CDR3 protein. The table shows about a million distinct CDR3 sequences, with 35% to 40% occurring only once. The specimen sequenced was blood. Receptors originate from a man between 18 and 35 years old in good health.

This clonotype occurred many times. The J gene is TRBJ2-1, the V gene TRBV6-6; the match to TRBD2 covers 12 bases. Germline V CDR1 and CDR2: MNHNY, SVGAGI (reference sequence). The CDR3 extends over 17 amino acids. Trimming cost V 2 bases and J 6 bases; bases outside gene matches: 8. CDR3 residues: CASSYRRGTSGFNEQFF. For the CDR3, the DNA is TGTGCCAGCAGTTACCGTAGGGGGACTAGCGGGTTCAATGAGCAGTTCTTC.

The chain is built from TRBV5-1 and TRBJ1-2; no clear D gene. CDR3 length: 14 residues. With 4 bases removed from V and 4 bases from J, the gap between germline ends came to 14 bases. Germline-derived CDR1 and CDR2 are SGHRS and YFSETQ. In DNA, the CDR3 is TGCGCCAGCAGCATCGCGGAAGGCGGCTATGGCTACACCTTC. It encodes CASSIAEGGYGYTF.

V usage is TRBV7-9 and J usage is TRBJ1-2, with D maybe TRBD1 (5 bases). Germline V gives CDR1 SEHNR, CDR2 FQNEAQ (reference sequence). With 4 bases removed from V and 4 bases from J, the gap between germline ends came to 10 bases. The CDR3 extends over 13 amino acids. The CDR3 sequence: CASSYDSSYGYTF. The CDR3 bases are TGTGCCAGCAGCTACGACAGCTCCTATGGCTACACCTTC.

This rearrangement joins TRBV29-1 to TRBJ2-2, with 10 bases identical to TRBD1. The V segment lost 6 bases and the J segment 5 bases; nucleotides outside the gene matches: 9. The germline gives CDR1 SQVTM, CDR2 ANQGSEA. The length of the CDR3 is 15 residues. CDR3 sequence: CSVVRDRGRTGELFF. Written as DNA, the CDR3 is TGCAGCGTCGTCCGTGACAGGGGGCGGACCGGGGAGCTGTTTTTT.

The CDR3 loop is CASSSGWGQGSPGELFF. In nucleotides, the CDR3 is TGTGCCAGCAGCTCCGGGTGGGGGCAGGGAAGTCCCGGGGAGCTGTTTTTT. This chain joins TRBV6-1 and TRBJ2-2, with TRBD1 as a possible D gene (6 bases). CDR1 is MNHNS, CDR2 SASEGT, per germline. The germline V and J ends were trimmed by 6 bases and 6 bases, with 23 bases remaining between them. The CDR3 spans 17 residues.

V gene TRBV6-5 combines with J gene TRBJ1-1; D is uncertain. CDR3 length: 15 residues. CDR1 is MNHEY, CDR2 SVGAGI, per germline. Trimming shortened V by 5 bases and J by 1 base, and 14 bases separated the two germline ends. CDR3 sequence (DNA): TGTGCCAGCAGTCTTACGACGGTTGGGAACACTGAAGCTTTCTTT. Residues: CASSLTTVGNTEAFF.

This clonotype was counted between two and nine times. The rearrangement links TRBV12-3 or TRBV12-4 to TRBJ2-5, with 7 nucleotides matching TRBD1. J lost 1 base, V lost 5 bases, and 7 bases had no gene match. The CDR3 covers 15 residues. CDR3 DNA: TGTGCCAGCAGTCATACCGGGACAGCCCAAGAGACCCAGTACTTC. This sequence encodes CASSHTGTAQETQYF.

V and J are TRBV20-1 and TRBJ1-5; D gene uncertain. The V and J ends lost 0 bases and 0 bases respectively, with 12 bases between them. Germline values: CDR1 DFQATT, CDR2 SNEGSKA (reference sequence). The CDR3 has 16 amino acids. CDR3 DNA: TGCAGTGCTAGAGATTTTGGTCAGGATAGCAATCAGCCCCAGCATTTT. Translating it yields CSARDFGQDSNQPQHF.

On this clonotype itself: One end of the junction fails to match germline, which may point to a read error. The chain joins TRBV7-9 to TRBJ1-1, with D uncertain. CDR3 length: 14 amino acids. The germline gives CDR1 SEHNR, CDR2 FQNEAQ (reference sequence). The CDR3 region has the DNA TGTGTCAGCAGATCACCCGGCATAGAGACTGAAGCTTTCTTT. Residues: CVSRSPGIETEAFF.

The rearrangement links TRBV2 to TRBJ1-5, with 7 bases lining up with TRBD1. J lost 3 bases, V lost 6 bases, and 8 bases had no gene match. This CDR3 comprises 15 residues. The germline gives CDR1 SNHLY, CDR2 FYNNEI. DNA of the CDR3: TGTGCCAGCAGCCTAGGACAGGCCAACAATCAGCCCCAGCATTTT. This sequence encodes CASSLGQANNQPQHF.

This clonotype was observed a handful of times. V usage is TRBV3-1 and J usage is TRBJ1-2; unclear D gene. This CDR3 spans 14 amino acids. The germline V gene encodes CDR1 LGHDT and CDR2 YNNKEL (reference sequence). With 0 bases removed from V and 3 bases from J, the gap between germline ends came to 8 bases. Here the CDR3 DNA reads TGTGCCAGCAGCCAAGAGAACAGACACTATGGCTACACCTTC. Translating it yields CASSQENRHYGYTF.

The sample holds a few counts of this clonotype. The rearrangement uses TRBV9 and TRBJ2-1; D is possibly TRBD1 or TRBD2 (5 bases each). Per germline, CDR1 SGDLS and CDR2 YYNGEE. The CDR3 is 14 amino acids. Trimming took 3 bases from V and 5 from J, leaving 12 bases between them. The CDR3 loop reads CASSGDGSHNEQFF. The CDR3 region has the DNA TGTGCCAGCAGCGGGGACGGCAGCCACAATGAGCAGTTCTTC.

The CDR3: CASSETNGSGYGYTF. The CDR3 DNA is TGTGCCAGCAGTGAAACGAATGGGTCAGGATATGGCTACACCTTC. V usage is TRBV2 and J usage is TRBJ1-2; D call uncertain. Trimming took off 2 bases at V and 5 bases at J, with 15 bases between the two ends. The germline V gene has CDR1 SNHLY and CDR2 FYNNEI. CDR3 length: 15 amino acids. The full variable domain, with the rest looked up from reference TRBV2 and TRBJ1-2, is EPEVTQTPSHQVTQMGQEVILRCVPISNHLYFYWYRQILGQKVEFLVSFYNNEISEKSEIFDDQFSVERPDGSNFTLKIRSTKLEDSAMYFCASSETNGSGYGYTFGSGTRLTVV.

The J gene is TRBJ2-3, the V gene TRBV12-3 or TRBV12-4, with D possibly being TRBD1 or TRBD2 (5 bases each). Trimming stripped 7 bases from V and 4 bases from J, with 15 bases between. The CDR3 has 14 amino acids. The DNA of the CDR3 is TGTGCCAGCATTAGGGGTATTAGCGCAGATACGCAGTATTTT. This sequence encodes CASIRGISADTQYF.

This chain links TRBV20-1 with TRBJ1-5; 9 positions agree with TRBD1. The CDR3 is 14 amino acids. CDR1 is DFQATT and CDR2 is SNEGSKA in the germline V gene (reference sequence). V dropped 6 bases and J dropped 7; count of bases not matched to a gene: 10. The CDR3: CSATETGGGQPQHF. Here the CDR3 DNA reads TGCAGTGCAACGGAGACAGGGGGAGGACAGCCCCAGCATTTT.

This clonotype was detected a few times. The chain joins TRBV4-2 to TRBJ2-5; a possible D gene is TRBD1 (5 bases). With 4 bases removed from V and 2 bases from J, the gap between germline ends came to 14 bases. The CDR3 is 15 residues long. Germline V gene sequence: CDR1 LGHNA, CDR2 YNFKEQ. This CDR3 reads CASSPDFQGQETQYF. CDR3 DNA: TGTGCCAGCAGCCCCGATTTTCAGGGACAAGAGACCCAGTACTTC.

This chain connects TRBV27 to TRBJ1-1, with D maybe TRBD1 (5 bases). CDR3 size: 15 residues. Trimming took off 6 bases at V and 1 base at J, with 15 bases between the two ends. Germline CDR1 and CDR2: MNHEY and SMNVEV (reference sequence). The CDR3 region has the DNA TGTGCCAGCAGCTGGGCAAGTGGGGGGAACACTGAAGCTTTCTTT. Translated, it gives CASSWASGGNTEAFF.

The J gene is TRBJ2-4, the V gene TRBV6-2 or TRBV6-3; the D gene is possibly TRBD2 (5 bases). The end of the DNA is better explained by TRBJ2-7, so the J call may be wrong. Per germline, CDR1 MNHEY and CDR2 SVGEGT. This CDR3 has 14 residues. The CDR3 nucleotides are TGTGCCAGCAGTTTTTTCGGGGAGACCTACGAGCAGTACTTC. Translated: CASSFFGETYEQYF.

Many counts were recorded for this clonotype. CDR3 protein: CASSQTGTTDTQYF. The CDR3 nucleotides are TGCGCCAGCAGCCAGACGGGGACGACAGATACGCAGTATTTT. The genes are TRBV4-1 and TRBJ2-3; D assignment may be TRBD1 or TRBD2 (5 bases each). The CDR3 has 14 residues. Germline V CDR1 and CDR2: MGHRA, YSYEKL. V lost 3 bases to trimming and J lost 3 bases, with 10 bases between them.

About this clonotype itself: An end of the junction does not agree with germline; a read error may underlie this. This chain connects TRBV6-2 or TRBV6-3 to TRBJ2-1, with D perhaps TRBD2 (5 bases). CDR1 and CDR2 from the germline V gene are MNHEY and SVGEGT. This CDR3 has 13 amino acids. The CDR3: CASSYPDYNGQFF. DNA for the CDR3: TGTGCCAGCAGTTATCCCGACTACAATGGGCAGTTCTTC.

The rearrangement uses TRBV10-3 and TRBJ2-6; possibly TRBD1 for D (6 bases). Trimming removed 11 bases from V and 0 bases from J, with 17 bases in between. From germline, CDR1 is ENHRY and CDR2 SYGVKD. The CDR3 runs 16 residues. The CDR3 DNA follows: TGTGCCTCCAAAGGACAGCTCAACTCTGGGGCCAACGTCCTGACTTTC. Its translation is CASKGQLNSGANVLTF.

The chain uses TRBV5-6 and TRBJ2-1, with unresolved D. CDR3 length equals 14 residues. Germline V CDR1 and CDR2: SGHDT, YYEEEE. V lost 4 bases and J 4 bases, leaving 12 bases between the germline ends. The CDR3 sequence is CASSPQDRYNEQFF. CDR3 sequence (DNA): TGTGCCAGCAGCCCTCAGGACCGATACAATGAGCAGTTCTTC.

The chain is built from TRBV7-2 and TRBJ2-1; maybe TRBD1 (5 bases). Germline V lookup: CDR1 SGHTA, CDR2 FQGNSA. The CDR3 length is 14 residues. Trimming cost V 0 bases and J 11 bases, with 14 bases left between them. The CDR3 is CASSLAGALYKQFF. The CDR3 DNA follows: TGTGCCAGCAGCTTAGCAGGGGCCCTCTACAAGCAGTTCTTC. The entire variable domain, with the rest obtained from reference TRBV7-2 and TRBJ2-1, is as follows: GAGVSQSPSNKVTEKGKDVELRCDPISGHTALYWYRQSLGQGLEFLIYFQGNSAPDKSGLPSDRFSAERTGGSVSTLTIQRTQQEDSAVYLCASSLAGALYKQFFGPGTRLTVL.

The chain couples TRBV2 to TRBJ1-5; D perhaps matches TRBD1 (6 bases). CDR3 length: 13 amino acids. V lost 4 bases, J lost 5 bases, and 9 bases lay in between. The germline V gene encodes CDR1 SNHLY and CDR2 FYNNEI. CDR3 protein: CASSAGVYQPQHF. The CDR3 nucleotides are TGTGCCAGCAGTGCAGGGGTGTATCAGCCCCAGCATTTT.

Turning to this clonotype: This may stem from a read error, because a much larger clone lies one nucleotide away. The chain recombines TRBV9 with TRBJ2-3; D is uncertain. The CDR3 contains 11 residues. CDR1 is SGDLS and CDR2 is YYNGEE in the germline V gene. CDR3 nucleotides: TGTGCCAGCCTCCGAACAGATACGCGGTATTTT. Amino acids: CASLRTDTRYF. The full variable domain, rest sourced from reference TRBV9 and TRBJ2-3, is DSGVTQTPKHLITATGQRVTLRCSPRSGDLSVYWYQQSLDQGLQFLIQYYNGEERAKGNILERFSAQQFPDLHSELNLSSLELGDSALYFCASLRTDTRYFGPGTRLTVL.